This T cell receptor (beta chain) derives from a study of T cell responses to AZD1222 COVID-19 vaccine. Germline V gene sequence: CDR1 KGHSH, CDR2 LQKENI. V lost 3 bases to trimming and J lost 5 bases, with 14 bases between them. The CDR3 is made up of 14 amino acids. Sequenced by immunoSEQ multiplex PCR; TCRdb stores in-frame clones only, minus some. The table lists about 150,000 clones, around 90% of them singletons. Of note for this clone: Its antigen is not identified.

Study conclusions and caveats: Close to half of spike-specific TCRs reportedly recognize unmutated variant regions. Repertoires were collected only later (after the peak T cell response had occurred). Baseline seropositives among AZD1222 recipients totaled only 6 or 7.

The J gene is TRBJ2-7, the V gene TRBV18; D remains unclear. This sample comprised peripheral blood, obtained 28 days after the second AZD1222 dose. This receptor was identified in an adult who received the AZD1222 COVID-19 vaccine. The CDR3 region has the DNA TGTGCCAGCTCACCGTCACTCCCGCCAGACGAGCAGTACTTC. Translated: CASSPSLPPDEQYF.